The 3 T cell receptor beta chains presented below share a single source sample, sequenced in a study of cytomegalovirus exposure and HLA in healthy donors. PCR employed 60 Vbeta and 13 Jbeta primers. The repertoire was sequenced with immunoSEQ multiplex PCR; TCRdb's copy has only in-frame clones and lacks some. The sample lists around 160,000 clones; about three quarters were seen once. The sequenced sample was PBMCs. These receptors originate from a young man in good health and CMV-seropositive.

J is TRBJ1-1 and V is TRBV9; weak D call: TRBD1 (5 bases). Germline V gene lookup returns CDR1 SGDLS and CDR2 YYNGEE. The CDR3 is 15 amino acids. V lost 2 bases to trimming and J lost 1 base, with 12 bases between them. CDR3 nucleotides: TGTGCCAGCAGCGTCCTTACAGGACAGAACACTGAAGCTTTCTTT. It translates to CASSVLTGQNTEAFF.

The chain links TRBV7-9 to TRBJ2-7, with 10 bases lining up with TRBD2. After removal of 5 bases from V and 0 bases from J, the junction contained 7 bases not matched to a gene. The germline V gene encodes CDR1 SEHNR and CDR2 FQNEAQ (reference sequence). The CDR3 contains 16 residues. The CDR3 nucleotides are TGTGCCAGCAGCCCTAGCCCTAGCGGGAGCTCCTACGAGCAGTACGTC. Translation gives CASSPSPSGSSYEQYV.

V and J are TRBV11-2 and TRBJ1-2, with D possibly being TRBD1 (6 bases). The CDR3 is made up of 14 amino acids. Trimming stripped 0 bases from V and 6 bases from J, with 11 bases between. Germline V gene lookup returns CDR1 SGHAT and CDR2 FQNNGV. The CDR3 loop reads CASSLDRTADGYTF. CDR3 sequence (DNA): TGTGCCAGCAGCTTAGATCGGACAGCCGATGGCTACACCTTC.